These 31 T cell receptor beta chains were all obtained from the same sample, sequenced in a study of neurological immune-mediated disorders. In TCRdb, the 5' RACE reads were re-called with MiXCR into one record per CDR3 protein. The repertoire consists of 110,000 or so distinct CDR3 sequences, with roughly 3.2% occurring once and the leading ten covering over 1%. Sample: PBMCs. The receptors derive from a woman aged 25 to 45 with multiple sclerosis.

The gene calls are TRBV7-6 and TRBJ2-7; D may match TRBD1 or TRBD2 (5 bases each). The CDR3 is 18 residues long. Germline CDR1 reads SGHVS; CDR2 reads FNYEAQ. V was trimmed by 3 bases and J by 1 base, leaving 22 bases between them. The CDR3 coding sequence is TGTGCCAGCAGCTTTGGGCAGGGAGAAACTCCCCTTTCCTACGAGCAGTACTTC. This encodes CASSFGQGETPLSYEQYF.

This clonotype has a count of ten or more. The chain uses TRBV20-1 and TRBJ2-7; TRBD1 matches at 9 bases. Germline values: CDR1 DFQATT, CDR2 SNEGSKA (reference sequence). Losses at the gene ends were 3 bases for V and 4 bases for J; bases not matched to a gene: 1. This CDR3 is 12 amino acids long. The CDR3 loop is CSARGTGYEQYF. CDR3 sequence (DNA): TGCAGTGCTAGGGGGACAGGGTACGAGCAGTACTTC.

This clonotype was observed at least ten times. The chain combines TRBV27 with TRBJ1-5; 12 bases fit TRBD1. Per germline, CDR1 MNHEY and CDR2 SMNVEV (reference sequence). The CDR3 has 15 residues. The V gene end was trimmed by 3 bases and the J gene end by 6 bases; junction bases not matched to a gene: 3. The CDR3 reads CASSLGQGASQPQHF. Here the CDR3 DNA reads TGTGCCAGCAGTTTGGGACAGGGGGCAAGTCAGCCCCAGCATTTT.

Many counts were recorded for this clonotype. This chain uses TRBV7-2 with TRBJ1-1; D gene uncertain. The germline V gene encodes CDR1 SGHTA and CDR2 FQGNSA. V gave up 5 bases and J gave up 1 base, with 8 bases separating them. The CDR3 is made up of 13 amino acids. CDR3: CASSPQKNTEAFF. The CDR3, as DNA: TGTGCCAGCAGCCCCCAAAAGAACACTGAAGCTTTCTTT.

This clonotype was found many times. The rearrangement links TRBV6-5 to TRBJ1-1; D is uncertain. Germline V gives CDR1 MNHEY, CDR2 SVGAGI. The CDR3 length is 12 residues. V dropped 7 bases and J dropped 1 base, with 7 bases sitting between them. CDR3 coding DNA: TGTGCCAGCATGCGAGGGAACACTGAAGCTTTCTTT. It encodes CASMRGNTEAFF.

Many counts were recorded for this clonotype. The chain uses TRBV7-6 and TRBJ2-7, with D possibly being TRBD1 (5 bases). CDR1 and CDR2 (germline): SGHVS, FNYEAQ. This CDR3 comprises 16 residues. V lost 1 base and J 6 bases, leaving 19 bases between the germline ends. DNA of the CDR3: TGTGCCAGCAGCTTAGTAGTTGCGGATAGGGGCGGCGAGCAGTACTTC. Its translation: CASSLVVADRGGEQYF. Full variable domain (remainder filled in from reference TRBV7-6 and TRBJ2-7): GAGVSQSPRYKVTKRGQDVALRCDPISGHVSLYWYRQALGQGPEFLTYFNYEAQQDKSGLPNDRFSAERPEGSISTLTIQRTEQRDSAMYRCASSLVVADRGGEQYFGPGTRLTVT.

At least ten counts were recorded for this clonotype. This chain uses TRBV7-2 with TRBJ1-4; D might be TRBD1 (5 bases). Per germline, CDR1 SGHTA and CDR2 FQGNSA. The CDR3 loop spans 13 amino acids. V dropped 5 bases and J dropped 8 bases, with 12 bases sitting between them. The CDR3 DNA reads as TGTGCCAGCAGCAGAGCGGGGCTCGAAAAACTGTTTTTT. As protein: CASSRAGLEKLFF. The full variable domain, in which reference TRBV7-2 and TRBJ1-4 provide the parts outside the CDR3, is GAGVSQSPSNKVTEKGKDVELRCDPISGHTALYWYRQSLGQGLEFLIYFQGNSAPDKSGLPSDRFSAERTGGSVSTLTIQRTQQEDSAVYLCASSRAGLEKLFFGSGTQLSVL.

This clonotype was picked up many times. The chain links TRBV20-1 to TRBJ1-6; no clear D gene. Trimming removed 6 bases from V and 14 bases from J, with 14 bases in between. The germline gives CDR1 DFQATT, CDR2 SNEGSKA (reference sequence). CDR3 length: 11 amino acids. The CDR3 DNA is TGCAGTGCACGAGGGAAAGAGGCCCTCCACTTT. This codes for CSARGKEALHF.

This clonotype was seen repeatedly, ten times or more. This chain joins TRBV7-9 and TRBJ1-1, with D possibly TRBD1 on 5 matching bases. Germline V lookup: CDR1 SEHNR, CDR2 FQNEAQ (reference sequence). This CDR3 comprises 17 residues. Deletions cut 0 bases from V and 1 base from J, with 15 bases between. The CDR3 coding sequence is TGTGCCAGCAGCTTAGCGGGGCCAAGGGCTGCGAACACTGAAGCTTTCTTT. Encoded protein: CASSLAGPRAANTEAFF.

Many counts were recorded for this clonotype. The V gene is TRBV20-1, the J gene TRBJ2-3; the match to TRBD1 covers 8 bases. Germline trimming cut 4 bases from V and 3 bases from J; bases unmatched to any gene: 6. Germline V gene lookup returns CDR1 DFQATT and CDR2 SNEGSKA (reference sequence). This CDR3 region has 14 residues. CDR3 DNA: TGCAGTGCTATGGACAGGGTGAGGACAGATACGCAGTATTTT. Its protein product is CSAMDRVRTDTQYF.

This clonotype was seen at least ten times. The V gene is TRBV9, the J gene TRBJ1-1, with a possible D match to TRBD1 (5 bases). The germline V gene has CDR1 SGDLS and CDR2 YYNGEE. This CDR3 is 18 amino acids long. Between the trimmed V and J ends, which lost 1 base and 0 bases, there was a span of 19 bases. The CDR3 loop reads CASSVFRYLGGLNTEAFF. The CDR3 region has the DNA TGTGCCAGCAGCGTATTTAGATACCTTGGGGGGTTGAACACTGAAGCTTTCTTT.

This clonotype was seen ten or more times. V and J are TRBV27 and TRBJ2-3, with D hard to call. The V end was cut by 9 bases, the J end by 4 bases, with 8 bases between. CDR1 is MNHEY, CDR2 SMNVEV, per germline (reference sequence). The CDR3 extends over 11 amino acids. The CDR3 spells CASSRADTQYF. For the CDR3, the DNA is TGTGCCAGTTCAAGGGCAGATACGCAGTATTTT.

There are many counts of this clonotype. The chain couples TRBV5-5 to TRBJ1-6, with TRBD1 matching over 7 bases. This CDR3 spans 16 amino acids. V dropped 3 bases and J dropped 1; count of bases not matched to a gene: 4. Germline CDR1 is SGHKS and CDR2 is YYEKEE (reference sequence). The CDR3 DNA reads as TGTGCCAGCAGCTCCTCAGGGGGATCCTATAATTCACCCCTCCACTTT. It codes for CASSSSGGSYNSPLHF.

This clonotype was counted many times. The chain uses TRBV10-1 and TRBJ2-7; D ambiguous. Deletions cut 0 bases from V and 3 bases from J, with 6 bases between. CDR1 and CDR2 from the germline V gene are WNHNN and SYGVQD (reference sequence). This CDR3 contains 13 residues. The CDR3 region is CASSESESYEQYF. The CDR3, as DNA: TGCGCCAGCAGTGAGTCAGAAAGCTACGAGCAGTACTTC.

This clonotype was found many times. This chain connects TRBV12-3 or TRBV12-4 to TRBJ2-7; perhaps TRBD2 as D (6 bases). This CDR3 has 14 amino acids. Trimming pared 5 bases from V and 6 bases from J, leaving 17 bases between. DNA of the CDR3: TGTGCCAGCAGTCTACGAGGAGGGACGGTCGAGCAGTACTTC. It codes for CASSLRGGTVEQYF.

This clonotype was picked up a small number of times. The CDR3 does not end in the conserved phenylalanine or tryptophan, so this is likely a read error. V usage is TRBV18 and J usage is TRBJ1-2; D is ambiguous. V was cut by 3 bases and J by 4 bases, with 15 bases left in between. This CDR3 has 15 residues. Per germline, CDR1 KGHSH and CDR2 LQKENI. The CDR3 bases are TGTGCCAGCTCACCGGGATCCGCCTCCCTCTATGGCTACACCAAC. Protein product: CASSPGSASLYGYTN.

This clonotype was observed many times. The V call is TRBV12-3 or TRBV12-4, the J call TRBJ2-3; D might be TRBD2 (5 bases). The CDR3 is made up of 13 amino acids. V was trimmed by 6 bases and J by 5 bases, leaving 12 bases between them. The DNA for the CDR3 is TGTGCCAGCAGCTGGCTGAGCGGAGATACGCAGTATTTT. It codes for CASSWLSGDTQYF.

The V gene is TRBV5-1, the J gene TRBJ2-3; D possibly corresponds to TRBD2 (6 bases). Germline CDR1 is SGHRS and CDR2 is YFSETQ. This CDR3 region has 14 residues. V gave up 4 bases and J gave up 4 bases, with 13 bases separating them. For the CDR3, the DNA is TGCGCCAGCAGCGTGAGACTAGTGGCAGATACGCAGTATTTT. This translates into CASSVRLVADTQYF. Full variable domain (outside the CDR3, taken from reference TRBV5-1 and TRBJ2-3): KAGVTQTPRYLIKTRGQQVTLSCSPISGHRSVSWYQQTPGQGLQFLFEYFSETQRNKGNFPGRFSGRQFSNSRSEMNVSTLELGDSALYLCASSVRLVADTQYFGPGTRLTVL.

This clonotype was seen many times. The chain employs TRBV20-1 and TRBJ2-7; 9 positions match TRBD1. Germline V gene lookup returns CDR1 DFQATT and CDR2 SNEGSKA (reference sequence). The J segment lost 6 bases and the V segment lost 3 bases, leaving 12 bases of the junction unmatched. CDR3 size: 15 residues. CDR3 DNA sequence: TGCAGTGCTAGCCCCGGGACAGGGCCCCAAAGCGAGCAGTACTTC. Protein sequence: CSASPGTGPQSEQYF.

This clonotype was detected a few times. Lacking the conserved final phenylalanine or tryptophan, this CDR3 likely reflects a read error. The chain combines TRBV4-3 with TRBJ1-2; maybe TRBD1 (5 bases). This CDR3 is 14 amino acids long. Germline CDR1 LGHNA, CDR2 YSLEER. V was clipped by 1 base and J by 6 bases, with 12 bases between them. CDR3 in amino acids: CASSQVQGRDGYTC. As DNA, the CDR3 is TGCGCCAGCAGCCAAGTCCAGGGACGGGATGGCTACACCTGC.

Ten or more counts support this clonotype. The chain employs TRBV12-3 or TRBV12-4 and TRBJ1-2, with D possibly being TRBD1 (5 bases). The CDR3 is made up of 14 amino acids. V lost 9 bases and J 0 bases, leaving 14 bases between the germline ends. CDR3 sequence: CARREDTANYGYTF. The CDR3 nucleotides are TGTGCCAGAAGAGAGGACACCGCTAACTATGGCTACACCTTC.

This sequence joins TRBV10-2 and TRBJ2-2; possibly TRBD1 for D (6 bases). Germline loops: CDR1 WSHSY, CDR2 SAAADI. The CDR3 loop spans 14 amino acids. V dropped 4 bases and J dropped 4 bases, with 10 bases sitting between them. Here the CDR3 DNA reads TGCGCCAGCAGTGCGGCAGGGGCCACCGGGGAGCTGTTTTTT. Its protein is CASSAAGATGELFF.

This clonotype appeared many times. The rearrangement links TRBV20-1 to TRBJ1-5; D might be TRBD1 (6 bases). The CDR3 consists of 17 residues. V was cut by 2 bases and J by 0 bases, with 17 bases left in between. Germline CDR1 is DFQATT and CDR2 is SNEGSKA (reference sequence). CDR3 residues: CSARPLDPGHSNQPQHF. CDR3 coding DNA: TGCAGTGCTAGACCCTTGGATCCGGGACATAGCAATCAGCCCCAGCATTTT.

Comments on this clonotype: Likely a read error: the CDR3 ends without its conserved phenylalanine or tryptophan. This chain joins TRBV20-1 and TRBJ2-1; tentatively, D is TRBD1 (5 bases). V lost 7 bases and J 1 base, leaving 8 bases between the germline ends. Germline V gene data show CDR1 as DFQATT and CDR2 as SNEGSKA (reference sequence). The CDR3 has 12 residues. The CDR3 loop is CSVQGSYNEQFN. DNA of the CDR3: TGCAGTGTGCAGGGTTCCTACAATGAGCAGTTCAAC.

About this clonotype: A much more abundant neighbour one base away suggests this may be a read error. The missing conserved phenylalanine or tryptophan at the end of this CDR3 makes a read error likely. V and J are TRBV12-3 or TRBV12-4 and TRBJ2-5; 7 positions agree with TRBD1. This CDR3 is 15 amino acids long. The trim removed 11 bases at V and 4 bases at J, leaving 16 bases unmatched. The CDR3 sequence: CACSGGRGSRETQYC. DNA for the CDR3: TGTGCCTGTAGTGGGGGCAGGGGGTCGCGAGAGACCCAGTACTGC.

This clonotype showed up many times. V is TRBV6-2 or TRBV6-3 and J is TRBJ2-7; 12 bases agree with TRBD2. The V and J ends lost 5 bases and 4 bases, in that order; junction bases with no gene match: 9. CDR3 length equals 16 residues. The germline V gene has CDR1 MNHEY and CDR2 SVGEGT. The CDR3 loop is CASSLPTSGRPYEQYF. As DNA, the CDR3 is TGTGCCAGCAGTCTCCCCACTAGCGGGAGGCCGTACGAGCAGTACTTC.

This clonotype came up many times. The chain employs TRBV27 and TRBJ2-7; D unclear. Between the trimmed V and J ends, which lost 5 bases and 0 bases, there was a span of 11 bases. This CDR3 region has 14 residues. The germline V gene has CDR1 MNHEY and CDR2 SMNVEV (reference sequence). CDR3 amino acids: CASSLGAVSYEQYF. The CDR3 DNA sequence: TGTGCCAGCAGTCTCGGTGCAGTCTCCTACGAGCAGTACTTC.

This clonotype showed up just a few times. This chain connects TRBV12-5 to TRBJ2-7; tentatively, D is TRBD1 (7 bases). This CDR3 contains 14 residues. The V gene's germline CDR1 is LGHNT and CDR2 FRNRAP. The V end was cut by 5 bases, the J end by 4 bases, with 15 bases between. CDR3 nucleotides: TGTGCTAGTGGTATCCAGACAGGGAGGTACGAGCAGTACTTC. Translated, it gives CASGIQTGRYEQYF.

This clonotype was seen many times. This CDR3 is CASSGDRINQPQHF. As DNA, the CDR3 is TGTGCCAGCAGTGGTGACAGAATCAATCAGCCCCAGCATTTT. The chain joins TRBV12-3 or TRBV12-4 to TRBJ1-5; maybe TRBD1 (5 bases). The V gene lost 5 bases and the J gene lost 3 bases, with 11 bases spanning the gap. The CDR3 is 14 residues long.

This clonotype was recorded many times. The gene calls are TRBV10-3 and TRBJ1-1; D is uncertain. V was clipped by 2 bases and J by 1 base, with 11 bases between them. Germline V gene data show CDR1 as ENHRY and CDR2 as SYGVKD. CDR3 length: 15 residues. CDR3 in DNA: TGTGCCATCAGTGAGCCCCGGGCCTCGAACACTGAAGCTTTCTTT. Translating it yields CAISEPRASNTEAFF.

This clonotype was seen repeatedly, ten times or more. This chain links TRBV7-9 with TRBJ2-6; D not resolved. CDR1 and CDR2 (germline): SEHNR, FQNEAQ (reference sequence). The V and J ends lost 3 bases and 1 base respectively, with 7 bases between them. The CDR3 has 15 residues. The CDR3 region is CASSLAISGANVLTF. In DNA, the CDR3 is TGTGCCAGCAGCTTGGCGATATCTGGGGCCAACGTCCTGACTTTC.